The source of this TCR beta chain is a study of blood T cell repertoires in COVID-19 (dated by TCRdb to about 2020). About the study as a whole: Samples covering the acute and convalescent phases of COVID-19 were provided by collaborators in the United States, Italy and Spain. The material from the prospective study consisted of cDNA or gDNA derived from T cells, B-cell-depleted T cells, or PBMCs. The dataset comprised deeply sampled blood TCRbeta repertoires from subjects exposed to, actively infected with, or recovered from COVID-19. The repertoires were made available in a free public database intended to serve as a resource for research on the immune response to SARS-CoV-2. Samples came from the ongoing ImmuneRACE study (first 160 participants) plus 1,254 subjects from 6 global collaborators. The sample metadata nearly always contained a de-identified subject ID, COVID-19 status, age in years and sex. Where available, HLA class I and class II types were taken from metadata supplied by the sample provider and were not determined by assay-based typing.

The germline V gene encodes CDR1 SGHTA and CDR2 FQGTGA. Between the V and J ends, shortened by 5 bases and 1 base respectively, the junction contains 8 bases. The CDR3 runs 13 residues from the cysteine to the phenylalanine. The retained sequence is limited to the CDR3, 39 bases, with the frame set at the first base. Points the paper makes about the study in general: How much clinical and demographic metadata was included differed by source and by participant, and the metadata was provided uncurated.

On this clone: Its antigen specificity is not known. No much larger clone is present one base from it, and per-base qualities are unavailable.

The immunoSEQ Assay, a bias-controlled multiplex PCR, was used to amplify TCRbeta CDR3 regions from genomic DNA. Regarding the original processing steps: The number of nucleated cells in each sample was estimated from the amplification of reference gene primers within the assay. Sequence reads were collapsed and filtered to measure the absolute abundance of every unique TCRbeta CDR3 rearrangement. For each sample, productive Simpson clonality was calculated by taking the square root of Simpson's diversity index across productive rearrangements. Imported from immuneACCESS, the table was reduced by TCRdb to in-frame sequences with V and J called. These copies leave out some clones; in studies compared against another copy, an unresolved V gene accounts for under half, and the cause of the remainder is not known. Clone size and V and J calls were adopted from that table, with D and trimming inferred from the DNA. Present in this sample are approximately 100,000 clones, over 75% of which were seen just once. The top ten clonotypes cover roughly 32% of the sample.

Whole blood was collected in K2EDTA tubes by collaborating institutions according to the institutions' own protocols. For TCRbeta analysis, collaborators shipped samples in one of three forms: frozen whole blood, isolated PBMCs, or DNA extracted from either of those sample types. Sequenced material: peripheral blood. The receptor's source is a woman over 75 with acute or convalescent COVID-19. The chain links TRBV7-3 with TRBJ1-1, with the identity of the D gene unclear. The sequenced DNA: TGTGCCAGCAGCCAAACGAGGAACACTGAAGCTTTCTTT. Its translation reads: CASSQTRNTEAFF.